The rows below give T cell receptor beta chains drawn from one sample of a study of beta chain features in type 1 diabetes. The data were produced by immunoSEQ multiplex PCR, yet TCRdb's version contains in-frame clones alone and is incomplete. Among about 410,000 clones listed, about 15% were seen once. Sequenced input: naive CD4+ T cells from blood. The receptors stem from a young man in good health. Each CDR3 is given with its conserved first and last residue. Fields, in order: V gene, J gene, clone size, D gene, CDR3 DNA, CDR3 protein. The D gene is left open where the match is weak. Clone size, where shown, is once, few, many, or a class for clones that have expanded.

v_call: TRBV5-4; j_call: TRBJ2-5; clone_size: once; d_call: -; cdr3_nt: TGTGCCAGCTCAGCCCCTGTCATGGGGGGATACCAAGAGACCCAGTACTTC; cdr3_aa: CASSAPVMGGYQETQYF
v_call: TRBV9; j_call: TRBJ2-1; clone_size: -; d_call: -; cdr3_nt: TGTGCCAGCAGCGTAACCAGCGGAACCTACAATGAGCAGTTCTTC; cdr3_aa: CASSVTSGTYNEQFF
v_call: TRBV7-2; j_call: TRBJ2-7; clone_size: -; d_call: TRBD2; cdr3_nt: TGTGCCAGCAGCTTAGGGACTAGCTATTCCTACGAGCAGTACTTC; cdr3_aa: CASSLGTSYSYEQYF
v_call: TRBV5-4; j_call: TRBJ2-1; clone_size: -; d_call: TRBD1; cdr3_nt: TGTGCCAGCAGCTTTCAGGGGGCGCGGAATGAGCAGTTCTTC; cdr3_aa: CASSFQGARNEQFF
v_call: TRBV30; j_call: TRBJ1-1; clone_size: few; d_call: -; cdr3_nt: TGTGCCTGGAGTGTACGTCAGAACACTGAAGCTTTCTTT; cdr3_aa: CAWSVRQNTEAFF
v_call: TRBV4-3; j_call: TRBJ2-7; clone_size: -; d_call: TRBD1; cdr3_nt: TGCGCCAGCAGCCAAGGGGGGCCGGGACAGGCCTACGAGCAGTACTTC; cdr3_aa: CASSQGGPGQAYEQYF
v_call: TRBV6-1; j_call: TRBJ1-5; clone_size: -; d_call: -; cdr3_nt: TGTGCCAGCAGTGAACCACAGACGACAGGCAGCAGGCATTTT; cdr3_aa: CASSEPQTTGSRHF
v_call: TRBV25-1; j_call: TRBJ1-4; clone_size: -; d_call: TRBD1; cdr3_nt: TGTGCCAGCAGGCCGGGACAGGGAATAGAAAAACTGTTTTTT; cdr3_aa: CASRPGQGIEKLFF
v_call: TRBV7-9; j_call: TRBJ2-1; clone_size: few; d_call: TRBD2; cdr3_nt: TGTGCCAGCAGCTATCTAGCGGGGGGTAACAATGAGCAGTTCTTC; cdr3_aa: CASSYLAGGNNEQFF
v_call: TRBV11-3; j_call: TRBJ2-5; clone_size: few; d_call: -; cdr3_nt: TGTGCCAGCAGCCAGGACTCTCTATACCTACAAGAGACCCAGTACTTC; cdr3_aa: CASSQDSLYLQETQYF
v_call: TRBV7-8; j_call: TRBJ2-1; clone_size: -; d_call: -; cdr3_nt: TGTGCCAGCAGCCAAGGAAGTCGGGTCGCCTACAATGAGCAGTTCTTC; cdr3_aa: CASSQGSRVAYNEQFF
v_call: TRBV29-1; j_call: TRBJ1-1; clone_size: -; d_call: -; cdr3_nt: TGCAGCGTTGAGGGCAGGGGGAACACTGAAGCTTTCTTT; cdr3_aa: CSVEGRGNTEAFF
v_call: TRBV29-1; j_call: TRBJ1-1; clone_size: many; d_call: -; cdr3_nt: TGCAGCGTTGAACCCGTGAACACTGAAGCTTTCTTT; cdr3_aa: CSVEPVNTEAFF
v_call: TRBV21-1; j_call: TRBJ2-3; clone_size: -; d_call: -; cdr3_nt: TGTGCCAGCAGCAAAGATTCGAGCGAACGCACAGATACGCAGTATTTT; cdr3_aa: CASSKDSSERTDTQYF
v_call: TRBV30; j_call: TRBJ2-2; clone_size: few; d_call: TRBD2; cdr3_nt: TGTGCCTGGAGTTCCGGGACTAGCGACACCGGGGAGCTGTTTTTT; cdr3_aa: CAWSSGTSDTGELFF
v_call: TRBV6-5; j_call: TRBJ2-1; clone_size: -; d_call: TRBD1; cdr3_nt: TGTGCCAGCAGTTACCCCCACCGGGACAGGGTTGAGCAGTTCTTC; cdr3_aa: CASSYPHRDRVEQFF
v_call: TRBV25-1; j_call: TRBJ1-6; clone_size: few; d_call: TRBD1; cdr3_nt: TGTGCCAGCAGCCGGGACAGGGGTCCTTCACCCCTCCACTTT; cdr3_aa: CASSRDRGPSPLHF
v_call: TRBV10-2; j_call: TRBJ2-3; clone_size: -; d_call: -; cdr3_nt: TGCGCCAGCAGTGACCCCCGGCGGGGGCGCAGCACAGATACGCAGTATTTT; cdr3_aa: CASSDPRRGRSTDTQYF
v_call: TRBV29-1; j_call: TRBJ1-1; clone_size: few; d_call: TRBD1; cdr3_nt: TGCAGCACAGACAGGGGCCCGAACACTGAAGCTTTCTTT; cdr3_aa: CSTDRGPNTEAFF
v_call: TRBV7-6; j_call: TRBJ2-5; clone_size: -; d_call: TRBD2; cdr3_nt: TGTGCCAGCAGCCCGCCTCTGGGGGGGCAAGAGACCCAGTACTTC; cdr3_aa: CASSPPLGGQETQYF
v_call: TRBV14; j_call: TRBJ2-5; clone_size: many; d_call: -; cdr3_nt: TGTGCCAGCAGACAGGGTTCCGCCCAGTACTTC; cdr3_aa: CASRQGSAQYF
v_call: TRBV9; j_call: TRBJ2-5; clone_size: -; d_call: TRBD2; cdr3_nt: TGTGCCAGCAGCGTAGAGGCGCGGGGGGTGGAGACCCAGTACTTC; cdr3_aa: CASSVEARGVETQYF
v_call: TRBV13; j_call: TRBJ2-3; clone_size: many; d_call: -; cdr3_nt: TGTGCCAGCGGCCTGGGGGGTCCAGATACGCAGTATTTT; cdr3_aa: CASGLGGPDTQYF
v_call: TRBV6-1; j_call: TRBJ2-4; clone_size: -; d_call: -; cdr3_nt: TGTGCCAGCAGTCTAGGTTGGAACATTCAGTACTTC; cdr3_aa: CASSLGWNIQYF
v_call: TRBV5-6; j_call: TRBJ2-7; clone_size: -; d_call: -; cdr3_nt: TGTGCCAGCAGCTTGGCCAGTGAATTCTACGAGCAGTACTTC; cdr3_aa: CASSLASEFYEQYF
v_call: TRBV19; j_call: TRBJ2-3; clone_size: -; d_call: -; cdr3_nt: TGTGCCAGTACCGCCCGGGGGCGCGATACGCAGTATTTT; cdr3_aa: CASTARGRDTQYF